The 17 T cell receptor beta chains below all came from one sample that was sequenced in a study of T cells after yellow fever vaccination. TCRdb processed the 5' RACE reads anew with MiXCR; each CDR3 protein has one entry. The sample carries 350,000 to 450,000 distinct CDR3 sequences, roughly a sixth recorded once. Sequences were derived from PBMCs, sampled before the yellow fever booster vaccination. These receptors were collected from a young man who received the YFV17D yellow fever vaccine.

V gene TRBV6-1 combines with J gene TRBJ2-5; 9 bases fit TRBD2. Looked up from germline, CDR1 is MNHNS and CDR2 is SASEGT. The CDR3 covers 15 residues. The ends lost 1 base at V and 3 bases at J; junction bases unmatched: 3. The CDR3 region has the DNA TGTGCCAGCAGTGAAGGAAAGCGGGGGGAAGAGACCCAGTACTTC. This gives the protein CASSEGKRGEETQYF.

This chain uses TRBV20-1 with TRBJ2-1; 14 bases fit TRBD2. This CDR3 has 18 residues. J gave up 4 bases and V 4 bases, and 12 bases lay outside the gene matches. Germline CDR1 and CDR2: DFQATT and SNEGSKA (reference sequence). The DNA of the CDR3 is TGCAGTGCTACCAAATCAGGGACTAGCGGGGGTTTATACAATGAGCAGTTCTTC. This translates into CSATKSGTSGGLYNEQFF.

A single count supports this clonotype. The chain carries TRBV4-2 and TRBJ2-2; D may match TRBD1 or TRBD2 (6 bases each). V dropped 0 bases and J dropped 7 bases, with 15 bases sitting between them. The V gene's germline CDR1 is LGHNA and CDR2 YNFKEQ. The CDR3 consists of 16 residues. Here the CDR3 DNA reads TGTGCCAGCAGCCAAGAGGGTGGGGGGCATGGCGGGGAGCTGTTTTTT. Its translation: CASSQEGGGHGGELFF.

The chain joins TRBV6-1 to TRBJ1-1; TRBD1 matches 8 bases. Germline V gene data show CDR1 as MNHNS and CDR2 as SASEGT. The CDR3 is made up of 14 amino acids. V was clipped by 2 bases and J by 4 bases; unmatched bases: 3. CDR3 amino acids: CASSEQGAITEAFF. CDR3 DNA: TGTGCCAGCAGTGAACAGGGGGCAATCACTGAAGCTTTCTTT.

This chain connects TRBV7-8 to TRBJ1-6; possibly TRBD1 for D (6 bases). Trimming cost V 3 bases and J 11 bases, with 11 bases left between them. Germline V gene lookup returns CDR1 SGHVS and CDR2 FQNEAQ. The CDR3 is made up of 13 amino acids. The CDR3 is CASSFMGGPPLHF. The CDR3 bases are TGTGCCAGCAGCTTTATGGGGGGGCCACCCCTCCACTTT.

This clonotype was counted only a few times. The chain combines TRBV11-3 with TRBJ2-3, with TRBD2 matching 8 bases. Germline V CDR1 and CDR2: SGHNT, YENEEA. The CDR3 has 14 amino acids. Trimming took 5 bases from V and 10 from J; bases not matched to a gene: 11. The CDR3 region is CASSAGGRAGAQYF. The CDR3 bases are TGTGCCAGCAGCGCCGGGGGGAGAGCGGGGGCGCAGTATTTT.

This CDR3 is CASSVPGVGETQYF. The CDR3 DNA follows: TGTGCCAGCAGTGTTCCGGGAGTGGGAGAGACCCAGTACTTC. V and J are TRBV25-1 and TRBJ2-5; a weak D match, TRBD2 (6 bases). The CDR3 is 14 amino acids. CDR1 is MGHDK, CDR2 SYGVNS, per germline. Trimming shortened V by 4 bases and J by 4 bases, and 13 bases separated the two germline ends.

This clonotype showed up many times. The rearrangement links TRBV9 to TRBJ2-3; D gene unclear. This CDR3 has 12 amino acids. The V end was cut by 4 bases, the J end by 2 bases, with 5 bases between. CDR1 is SGDLS and CDR2 is YYNGEE in the germline V gene. Here the CDR3 reads CASSSNTDTQYF. The CDR3 DNA reads TGTGCCAGCAGCTCCAACACAGATACGCAGTATTTT. The complete variable domain, with remaining parts taken from reference TRBV9 and TRBJ2-3, reads DSGVTQTPKHLITATGQRVTLRCSPRSGDLSVYWYQQSLDQGLQFLIQYYNGEERAKGNILERFSAQQFPDLHSELNLSSLELGDSALYFCASSSNTDTQYFGPGTRLTVL.

This clonotype was found a few times. The chain links TRBV5-6 to TRBJ2-7, with 7 bases aligning to TRBD1. J lost 6 bases, V lost 4 bases, and 10 bases had no gene match. CDR1 SGHDT and CDR2 YYEEEE come from the germline V gene. The CDR3 consists of 14 residues. The CDR3: CASSPTGKGREQYF. CDR3 nucleotides: TGTGCCAGCAGCCCGACAGGGAAGGGGCGCGAGCAGTACTTC.

In its sample, this clonotype was seen a few times. This chain joins TRBV20-1 and TRBJ2-3; 8 bases agree with TRBD2. V lost 3 bases and J lost 0; bases outside the gene matches: 5. Per germline, CDR1 DFQATT and CDR2 SNEGSKA (reference sequence). The CDR3 loop spans 15 amino acids. The DNA for the CDR3 is TGCAGTGCTAGTTTAGCGGGACTAAGCACAGATACGCAGTATTTT. Its protein is CSASLAGLSTDTQYF.

This clonotype occurred a few times. This chain connects TRBV5-1 to TRBJ2-3; TRBD1 is a possible D gene (5 bases). Germline-derived CDR1 and CDR2 are SGHRS and YFSETQ. This CDR3 has 13 amino acids. Trimming cost V 2 bases and J 2 bases, with 6 bases left between them. CDR3 amino acids: CASSLQDTDTQYF. The DNA for the CDR3 is TGCGCCAGCAGCTTACAGGACACAGATACGCAGTATTTT.

V is TRBV4-2 and J is TRBJ1-6; TRBD1 might be the D (5 bases). With 4 bases removed from V and 7 bases from J, the gap between germline ends came to 20 bases. Germline CDR1 is LGHNA and CDR2 is YNFKEQ. The CDR3 spans 17 residues. In nucleotides, the CDR3 is TGTGCCAGCAGCCTTACTGCCCAGGGTGGAGACAATTCACCCCTCCACTTT. Translation: CASSLTAQGGDNSPLHF.

The table lists this clonotype with many counts. The rearrangement joins TRBV12-3 or TRBV12-4 to TRBJ1-2, with D uncertain. Trimming removed 2 bases at V and 6 bases at J, with 13 bases between. The CDR3 contains 14 residues. The CDR3 nucleotides are TGTGCCAGCAGTTTAATCCCGGCAGTTGATGGCTACACCTTC. Encoded protein: CASSLIPAVDGYTF.

In this sample, this clonotype turned up many times. This chain connects TRBV4-2 to TRBJ2-7; D unclear. This CDR3 comprises 12 residues. V shed 0 bases and J shed 3 bases, with 3 bases lying between them. Germline-derived CDR1 and CDR2 are LGHNA and YNFKEQ. CDR3 DNA: TGTGCCAGCAGCCAAGAAGGCTACGAGCAGTACTTC. Amino acids: CASSQEGYEQYF.

This clonotype was detected only a few times. The chain carries TRBV4-2 and TRBJ1-2; D not resolved. Germline values: CDR1 LGHNA, CDR2 YNFKEQ. The CDR3 is 16 amino acids. The germline V and J ends were trimmed by 4 bases and 7 bases, with 22 bases remaining between them. The CDR3 region is CASSPKHQLLVGGYTF. The CDR3 DNA follows: TGTGCCAGCAGCCCAAAGCACCAGTTGTTGGTAGGTGGCTACACCTTC.

This clonotype occurred many times. V and J are TRBV5-1 and TRBJ1-1; TRBD1 agrees at 7 bases. The germline CDR1 and CDR2 sequences are SGHRS and YFSETQ. The V and J ends lost 3 bases and 4 bases, in that order; junction bases with no gene match: 6. The CDR3 loop spans 14 amino acids. In nucleotides, the CDR3 is TGCGCCAGCAGCTATGGGACAGCGGGCACTGAAGCTTTCTTT. Amino acid sequence: CASSYGTAGTEAFF.

Only a few counts were recorded for this clonotype. The gene calls are TRBV7-9 and TRBJ2-3; D is perhaps TRBD2 (6 bases). Trimming took 5 bases from V and 2 from J, leaving 17 bases between them. CDR1 is SEHNR and CDR2 is FQNEAQ in the germline V gene (reference sequence). The CDR3 spans 16 residues. The CDR3 nucleotides read TGTGCCAGCAGCCCCCGCGGGGTGACGCTCACAGATACGCAGTATTTT. Protein sequence: CASSPRGVTLTDTQYF.